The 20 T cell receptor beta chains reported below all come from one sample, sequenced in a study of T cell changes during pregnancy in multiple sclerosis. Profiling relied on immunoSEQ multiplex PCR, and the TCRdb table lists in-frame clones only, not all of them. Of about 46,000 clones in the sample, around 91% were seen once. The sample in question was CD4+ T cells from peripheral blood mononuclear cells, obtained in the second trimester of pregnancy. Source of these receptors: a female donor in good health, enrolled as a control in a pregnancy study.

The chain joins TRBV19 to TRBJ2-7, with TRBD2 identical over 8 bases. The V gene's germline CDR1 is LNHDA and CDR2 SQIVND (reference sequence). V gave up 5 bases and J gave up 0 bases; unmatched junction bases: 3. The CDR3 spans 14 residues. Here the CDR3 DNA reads TGTGCCAGTAGTCGGGAGGGATCCTCCTACGAGCAGTACTTC. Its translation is CASSREGSSYEQYF.

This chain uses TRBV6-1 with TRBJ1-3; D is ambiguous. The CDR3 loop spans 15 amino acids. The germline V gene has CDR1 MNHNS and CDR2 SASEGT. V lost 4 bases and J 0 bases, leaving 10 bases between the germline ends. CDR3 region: CASSVAHSSGNTIYF. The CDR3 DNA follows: TGTGCCAGCAGTGTCGCCCACAGCTCTGGAAACACCATATATTTT.

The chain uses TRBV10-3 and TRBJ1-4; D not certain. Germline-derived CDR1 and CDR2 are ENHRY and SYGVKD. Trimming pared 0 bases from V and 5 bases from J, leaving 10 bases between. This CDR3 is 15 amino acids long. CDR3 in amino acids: CAISESVGRNEKLFF. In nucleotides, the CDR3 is TGTGCCATCAGTGAGTCCGTCGGTAGAAATGAAAAACTGTTTTTT.

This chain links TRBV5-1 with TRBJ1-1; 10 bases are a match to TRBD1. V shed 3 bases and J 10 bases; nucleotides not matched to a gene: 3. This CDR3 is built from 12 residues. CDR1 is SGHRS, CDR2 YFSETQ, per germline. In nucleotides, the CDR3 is TGCGCCAGCAGCTCCAGGACAGGGGGAGCTTTCTTT. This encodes CASSSRTGGAFF. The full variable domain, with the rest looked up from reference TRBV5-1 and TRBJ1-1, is KAGVTQTPRYLIKTRGQQVTLSCSPISGHRSVSWYQQTPGQGLQFLFEYFSETQRNKGNFPGRFSGRQFSNSRSEMNVSTLELGDSALYLCASSSRTGGAFFGQGTRLTVV.

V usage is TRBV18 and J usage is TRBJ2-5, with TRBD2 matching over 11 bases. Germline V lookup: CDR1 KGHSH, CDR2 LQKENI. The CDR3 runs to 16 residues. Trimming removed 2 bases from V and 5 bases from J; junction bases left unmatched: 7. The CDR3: CASSPSLAGGQETQYF. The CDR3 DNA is TGTGCCAGCTCACCAAGTCTAGCGGGGGGCCAGGAGACCCAGTACTTC.

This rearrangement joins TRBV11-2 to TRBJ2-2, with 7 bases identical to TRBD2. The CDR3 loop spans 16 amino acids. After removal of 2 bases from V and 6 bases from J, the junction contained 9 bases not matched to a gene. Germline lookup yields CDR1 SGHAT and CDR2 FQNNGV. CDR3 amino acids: CASSLNGGGGSGELFF. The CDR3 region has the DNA TGTGCCAGCAGCTTAAATGGTGGCGGGGGATCCGGGGAGCTGTTTTTT. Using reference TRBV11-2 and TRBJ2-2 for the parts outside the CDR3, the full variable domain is EAGVAQSPRYKIIEKRQSVAFWCNPISGHATLYWYQQILGQGPKLLIQFQNNGVVDDSQLPKDRFSAERLKGVDSTLKIQPAKLEDSAVYLCASSLNGGGGSGELFFGEGSRLTVL.

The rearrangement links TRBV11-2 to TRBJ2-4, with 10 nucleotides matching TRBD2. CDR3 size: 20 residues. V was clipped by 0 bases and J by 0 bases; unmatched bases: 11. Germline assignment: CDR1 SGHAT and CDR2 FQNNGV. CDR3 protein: CASSLEPQRGGQIAKNIQYF. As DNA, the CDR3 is TGTGCCAGCAGCTTAGAACCCCAGCGGGGGGGCCAGATAGCCAAAAACATTCAGTACTTC.

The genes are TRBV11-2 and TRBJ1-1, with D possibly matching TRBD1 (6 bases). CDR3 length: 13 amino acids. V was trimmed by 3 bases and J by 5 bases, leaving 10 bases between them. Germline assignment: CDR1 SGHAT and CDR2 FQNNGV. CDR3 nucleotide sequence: TGTGCCAGCAGCTTCCAGGGGAATACTGAAGCTTTCTTT. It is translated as CASSFQGNTEAFF.

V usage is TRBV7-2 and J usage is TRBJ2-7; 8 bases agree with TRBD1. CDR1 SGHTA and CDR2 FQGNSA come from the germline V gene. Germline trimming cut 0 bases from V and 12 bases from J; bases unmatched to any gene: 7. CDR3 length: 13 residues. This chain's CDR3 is CASSLATGQGGYF. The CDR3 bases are TGTGCCAGCAGCTTAGCGACCGGACAGGGAGGGTACTTC.

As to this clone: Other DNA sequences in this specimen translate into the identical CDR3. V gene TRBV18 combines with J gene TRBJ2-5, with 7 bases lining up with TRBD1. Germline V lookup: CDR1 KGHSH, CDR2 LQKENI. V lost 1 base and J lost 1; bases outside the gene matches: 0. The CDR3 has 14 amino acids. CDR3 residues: CASSPRDSQETQYF. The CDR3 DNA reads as TGTGCCAGCTCACCACGGGACAGCCAAGAGACCCAGTACTTC.

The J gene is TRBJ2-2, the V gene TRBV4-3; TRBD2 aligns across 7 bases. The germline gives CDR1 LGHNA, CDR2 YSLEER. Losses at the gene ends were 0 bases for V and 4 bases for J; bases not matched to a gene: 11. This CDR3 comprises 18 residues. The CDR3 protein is CASSQDSSVWGGTGELFF. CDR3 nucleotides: TGCGCCAGCAGCCAAGATTCCTCCGTCTGGGGGGGCACCGGGGAGCTGTTTTTT.

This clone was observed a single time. The CDR3 DNA is TGTGCCAGCAGCTTGGGTACAGGGCTGGGCTATGGCTACACCTTC. It translates to CASSLGTGLGYGYTF. The chain has TRBV5-8 and TRBJ1-2, with D perhaps TRBD1 (6 bases). V gave up 0 bases and J gave up 4 bases, with 13 bases separating them. This CDR3 is built from 15 residues. Germline lookup yields CDR1 SGHTS and CDR2 YDEGEE. Combining the CDR3 with reference TRBV5-8 and TRBJ1-2 gives the whole variable domain EAGVTQSPTHLIKTRGQQATLRCSPISGHTSVYWYQQALGLGLQFLLWYDEGEERNRGNFPPRFSGRQFPNYSSELNVNALELEDSALYLCASSLGTGLGYGYTFGSGTRLTVV.

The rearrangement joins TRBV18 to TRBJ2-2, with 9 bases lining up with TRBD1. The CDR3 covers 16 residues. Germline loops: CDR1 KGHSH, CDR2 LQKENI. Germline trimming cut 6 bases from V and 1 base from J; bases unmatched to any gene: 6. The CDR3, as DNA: TGTGCCAGCTCGCCGGCGGGACAGGGGAACACCGGGGAGCTGTTTTTT. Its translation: CASSPAGQGNTGELFF.

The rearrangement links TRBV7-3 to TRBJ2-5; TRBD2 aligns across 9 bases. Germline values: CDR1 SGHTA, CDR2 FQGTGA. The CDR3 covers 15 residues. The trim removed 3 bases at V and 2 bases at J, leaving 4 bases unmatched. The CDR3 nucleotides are TGTGCCAGCAGCTTCCTAGCGGGGCCACAAGAGACCCAGTACTTC. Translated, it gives CASSFLAGPQETQYF.

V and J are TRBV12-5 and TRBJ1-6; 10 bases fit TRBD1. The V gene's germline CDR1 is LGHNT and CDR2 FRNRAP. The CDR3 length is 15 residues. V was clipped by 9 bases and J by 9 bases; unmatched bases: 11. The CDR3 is CASSLATGGSSPLHF. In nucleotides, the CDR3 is TGTGCTAGCTCCCTCGCGACAGGGGGCAGTTCACCCCTCCACTTT.

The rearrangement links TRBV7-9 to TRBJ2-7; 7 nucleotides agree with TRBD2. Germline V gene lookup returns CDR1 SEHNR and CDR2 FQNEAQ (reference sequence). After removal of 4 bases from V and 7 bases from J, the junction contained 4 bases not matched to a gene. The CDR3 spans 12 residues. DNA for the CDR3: TGTGCCAGCAGCTCCGAGCGGGGTGAGCAGTACTTC. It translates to CASSSERGEQYF.

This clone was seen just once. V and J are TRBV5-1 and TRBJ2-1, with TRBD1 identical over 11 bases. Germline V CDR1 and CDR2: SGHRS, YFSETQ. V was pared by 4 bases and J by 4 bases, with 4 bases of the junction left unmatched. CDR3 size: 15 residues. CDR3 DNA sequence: TGCGCCAGCAGCGGGACAGGGGGAGAATACAATGAGCAGTTCTTC. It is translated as CASSGTGGEYNEQFF.

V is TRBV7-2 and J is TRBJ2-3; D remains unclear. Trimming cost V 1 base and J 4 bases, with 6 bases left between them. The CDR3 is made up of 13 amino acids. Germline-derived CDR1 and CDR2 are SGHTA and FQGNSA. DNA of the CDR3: TGTGCCAGCAGCTTAGGTCTACCAGATACGCAGTATTTT. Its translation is CASSLGLPDTQYF.

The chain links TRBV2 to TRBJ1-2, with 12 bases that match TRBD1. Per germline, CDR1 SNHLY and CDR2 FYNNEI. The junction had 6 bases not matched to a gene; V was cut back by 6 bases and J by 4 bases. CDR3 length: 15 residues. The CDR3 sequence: CASRGTGGIGYGYTF. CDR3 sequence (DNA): TGTGCCAGCAGGGGGACAGGGGGCATCGGCTATGGCTACACCTTC.

The CDR3 sequence is CAWSPGTGFLDEQFF. The CDR3 bases are TGTGCCTGGAGCCCCGGGACAGGGTTTCTCGATGAGCAGTTCTTC. This chain joins TRBV30 and TRBJ2-1; 9 bases are shared with TRBD1. This CDR3 has 15 amino acids. Losses at the gene ends were 3 bases for V and 8 bases for J; bases not matched to a gene: 11. The germline V gene encodes CDR1 GTSNPN and CDR2 SVGIG (reference sequence).